These T cell receptor beta chains were read from a single sample in a study of beta chain features in type 1 diabetes. The method was immunoSEQ multiplex PCR; TCRdb's version includes in-frame clones alone and lacks a portion of them. The sample consists of about 350,000 clones, around a fifth of them appearing once. Sequencing was carried out using naive CD4+ T cells from blood. The receptors here all came from a young woman in good health. Both conserved end residues are part of each CDR3. A D gene is named only where the DNA matches it firmly. Only part of the rows carry a size: once, few, many, or a class if the clone is expanded.

d_gene | abundance | j_gene | v_gene | CDR3nt | CDR3aa
- | - | TRBJ1-5 | TRBV30 | TGTGCCCGTAATGACAGGAGCAATCAGCCCCAGCATTTT | CARNDRSNQPQHF
- | few | TRBJ2-6 | TRBV29-1 | TGCAGCGTTGAGTGGCCGTCTGGGGCCAACGTCCTGACTTTC | CSVEWPSGANVLTF
TRBD2 | - | TRBJ2-3 | TRBV2 | TGTGCCAGCAGTCTACGTGGTAGCGGGAGCCCAGATACGCAGTATTTT | CASSLRGSGSPDTQYF
- | - | TRBJ2-1 | TRBV5-1 | TGCGCCAGCAGCTTGGGGGCCTCCTACAATGAGCAGTTCTTC | CASSLGASYNEQFF
TRBD1 | few | TRBJ2-7 | TRBV2 | TGTGCCAGCAGTGACGAGGGACAGTTCGGCGGTACCTACGAGCAGTACTTC | CASSDEGQFGGTYEQYF
- | - | TRBJ2-7 | TRBV25-1 | TGTGCCAGCAGTCAAGCGGGGACAGGTACCCACGAGCAGTACTTC | CASSQAGTGTHEQYF
- | few | TRBJ2-1 | TRBV12-5 | TGTGCTAGTGGTCCCGGGAGCTCCTACAATGAGCAGTTCTTC | CASGPGSSYNEQFF
- | few | TRBJ1-3 | TRBV30 | TGTGCCTGGGGGGACACTAGAAACACCATATATTTT | CAWGDTRNTIYF
TRBD1 | - | TRBJ1-2 | TRBV11-2 | TGTGCCAGCAGAACGTGGGGACAGGAGAACTATGGCTACACCTTC | CASRTWGQENYGYTF
TRBD1 | - | TRBJ1-2 | TRBV7-9 | TGTGCCAGCAGCTTAGGACAGGGGCGTACTAACTATGGCTACACCTTC | CASSLGQGRTNYGYTF
TRBD2 | - | TRBJ2-7 | TRBV2 | TGTGCCAGCAGGTTAGCGGGAGGCTCCTACGAGCAGTACTTC | CASRLAGGSYEQYF
TRBD2 | few | TRBJ2-5 | TRBV13 | TGTGCCAGCAGTCGTAGCGGGGGGGCCGAGGAGACCCAGTACTTC | CASSRSGGAEETQYF
- | - | TRBJ2-1 | TRBV30 | TGTGCCTGGAGTATTAGCGGCTCCTACAATGAGCAGTTCTTC | CAWSISGSYNEQFF
- | few | TRBJ2-2 | TRBV5-1 | TGCGCCAGCAGCTTGCCGGACGGGATCACCGGGGAGCTGTTTTTT | CASSLPDGITGELFF
TRBD2 | - | TRBJ2-3 | TRBV5-1 | TGCGCCAGCAGCTTGGGACTAGCGGGGGCGACAGATACGCAGTATTTT | CASSLGLAGATDTQYF
TRBD2 | - | TRBJ2-3 | TRBV7-9 | TGTGCCAGCAGCGCTGGGGGGGATGAGACGCAGTATTTT | CASSAGGDETQYF
- | - | TRBJ2-3 | TRBV10-3 | TGTGCCATCAGTGAGTCCGGAGGGCTTGGAGATACGCAGTATTTT | CAISESGGLGDTQYF
TRBD2 | - | TRBJ2-1 | TRBV6-1 | TGTGCCAGCAGTGAGACCGGGACTACGCAGTTCTTC | CASSETGTTQFF
- | - | TRBJ1-5 | TRBV28 | TGTGCCAGCAGCCTTAATCAGCCCCAGCATTTT | CASSLNQPQHF
- | - | TRBJ1-5 | TRBV4-2 | TGTGCCAGCAGCCAAGAATTACAAAGCAATCAGCCCCAGCATTTT | CASSQELQSNQPQHF
- | few | TRBJ2-6 | TRBV27 | TGTGCCAGCAGAGCCTCTGGGGCCAACGTCCTGACTTTC | CASRASGANVLTF
TRBD1 | - | TRBJ2-6 | TRBV14 | TGTGCAGTGGGACAGGGAATAGCTGGGGCCAACGTCCTGACTTTC | CAVGQGIAGANVLTF
- | - | TRBJ1-6 | TRBV6-5 | TGTGCCAGCAGTTACGAGAGATTCAGGAATTCACCCCTCCACTTT | CASSYERFRNSPLHF
- | - | TRBJ2-2 | TRBV7-9 | TGTGCCAGCAGCCCCCCTCAAGGAGTTAACACCGGGGAGCTGTTTTTT | CASSPPQGVNTGELFF
TRBD1 | - | TRBJ1-3 | TRBV4-1 | TGCGCCAGCAGCCAAGGGCGAGCTTATACAGGACAGGTTCATGGAAACACCATATATTTT | CASSQGRAYTGQVHGNTIYF
- | - | TRBJ2-3 | TRBV7-2 | TGTGCCAGCAGCTTAGCGCGAGGGACAGATACGCAGTATTTT | CASSLARGTDTQYF
- | - | TRBJ2-2 | TRBV7-9 | TGTGCCAGCAGCCGTAGGACACCTACGAACACCGGGGAGCTGTTTTTT | CASSRRTPTNTGELFF
- | - | TRBJ1-5 | TRBV29-1 | TGCAGCGTCGTAACAGGGCCCAATCAGCCCCAGCATTTT | CSVVTGPNQPQHF
TRBD1 | - | TRBJ1-2 | TRBV29-1 | TGCAGCGTTAGGGGACAGAATAACTATGGCTACACCTTC | CSVRGQNNYGYTF
TRBD2 | few | TRBJ2-5 | TRBV7-7 | TGTGCTAGCAGCTGGAGCGGGGGGGAGACCCAGTACTTC | CASSWSGGETQYF
- | - | TRBJ1-5 | TRBV7-2 | TGTGCCTCGAGCAGGGAAAATCAGCCCCAGCATTTT | CASSRENQPQHF
- | few | TRBJ1-1 | TRBV5-1 | TGCGCCAGCAGCAGGAGGGACACTGAAGCTTTCTTT | CASSRRDTEAFF
- | few | TRBJ2-3 | TRBV19 | TGTGCCAGTAAAGGACAATTTTCAGATACGCAGTATTTT | CASKGQFSDTQYF
TRBD1 | - | TRBJ1-2 | TRBV4-1 | TGCGCCAGCAGCCGTCCCGGGACAGGGGGTATGGGTGGCTACACCTTC | CASSRPGTGGMGGYTF
- | - | TRBJ1-2 | TRBV6-5 | TGTGCCAGCAGCTTGCAGGGGAACTATGGCTACACCTTC | CASSLQGNYGYTF